This is a list of T cell receptor beta chains from one sample in a study of blood T cell repertoires in COVID-19. The table came from immunoSEQ multiplex PCR; TCRdb's copy has only in-frame clones and leaves some out. The profile shows about 93,000 clones, about nine tenths of them singletons. Sequencing used peripheral blood. The receptor source for this set is a human donor with active COVID-19. The donor label of this sample is uncertain. Each CDR3 is given with its conserved first and last residue. The D gene is left open where the match is weak. Part of the rows lack a size; the others show once, few, many or a class for expanded clones.

V gene: TRBV13
clone size: once
J gene: TRBJ2-5
D gene: NA
CDR3 protein: CASSLRLQVRETQYF
CDR3 DNA: TGTGCCAGCAGCTTAAGGCTACAAGTGAGGGAGACCCAGTACTTC

V gene: TRBV5-1
clone size: NA
J gene: TRBJ2-4
D gene: TRBD1
CDR3 protein: CASSLGGQGLNIQYF
CDR3 DNA: TGCGCCAGCAGCTTGGGGGGACAGGGATTGAACATTCAGTACTTC

V gene: TRBV7-8
clone size: NA
J gene: TRBJ1-1
D gene: TRBD1
CDR3 protein: CASSLGRTGGRNTEAFF
CDR3 DNA: TGTGCCAGCAGCTTAGGTCGGACAGGGGGGCGGAACACTGAAGCTTTCTTT

V gene: TRBV3-1/TRBV3-2
clone size: NA
J gene: TRBJ2-4
D gene: TRBD1
CDR3 protein: CASSQPGGSKNIQYF
CDR3 DNA: TGTGCCAGCAGCCAACCAGGGGGCTCCAAAAACATTCAGTACTTC

V gene: TRBV5-1
clone size: few
J gene: TRBJ2-5
D gene: NA
CDR3 protein: CASSLRGFKGGGRETQYF
CDR3 DNA: TGCGCCAGCAGCTTGAGAGGCTTTAAAGGGGGGGGCCGGGAGACCCAGTACTTC

V gene: TRBV11-2
clone size: NA
J gene: TRBJ2-7
D gene: NA
CDR3 protein: CASSWSLVSYEQYF
CDR3 DNA: TGTGCCAGCAGCTGGAGCCTGGTCTCCTACGAGCAGTACTTC

V gene: TRBV7-2
clone size: NA
J gene: TRBJ2-1
D gene: TRBD1
CDR3 protein: CASSFGQGEGNEQFF
CDR3 DNA: TGTGCCAGCAGCTTCGGACAGGGGGAGGGCAATGAGCAGTTCTTC

V gene: TRBV9
clone size: NA
J gene: TRBJ1-2
D gene: NA
CDR3 protein: CASTRGGEGMVGNYGYTF
CDR3 DNA: TGTGCCAGCACCAGAGGGGGGGAGGGGATGGTTGGCAACTATGGCTACACCTTC

V gene: TRBV7-2
clone size: NA
J gene: TRBJ1-6
D gene: TRBD1
CDR3 protein: CASSWTGVEPLHF
CDR3 DNA: TGTGCCAGCAGCTGGACAGGGGTGGAACCCCTCCACTTT

V gene: TRBV7-3
clone size: NA
J gene: TRBJ1-1
D gene: NA
CDR3 protein: CASSYRMGFAFF
CDR3 DNA: TGTGCCAGCAGCTACAGGATGGGCTTCGCTTTCTTT

V gene: TRBV3-1/TRBV3-2
clone size: NA
J gene: TRBJ2-3
D gene: NA
CDR3 protein: CASSQPWAISDTQYF
CDR3 DNA: TGTGCCAGCAGCCAACCGTGGGCTATCTCAGATACGCAGTATTTT

V gene: TRBV29-1
clone size: once
J gene: TRBJ1-1
D gene: TRBD1
CDR3 protein: CSVLGQGEAFF
CDR3 DNA: TGCAGCGTCCTGGGACAGGGCGAAGCTTTCTTT

V gene: TRBV27
clone size: NA
J gene: TRBJ1-1
D gene: NA
CDR3 protein: CASRYRAEAFF
CDR3 DNA: TGTGCCAGCAGGTACAGGGCTGAAGCTTTCTTT

V gene: TRBV3-1/TRBV3-2
clone size: NA
J gene: TRBJ1-1
D gene: NA
CDR3 protein: CASSLQQKNTEAFF
CDR3 DNA: TGTGCCAGCAGCCTACAACAGAAGAACACTGAAGCTTTCTTT

V gene: TRBV5-4
clone size: NA
J gene: TRBJ1-1
D gene: TRBD1
CDR3 protein: CASSLEGTGVTEAFF
CDR3 DNA: TGTGCCAGCAGCTTAGAGGGGACAGGGGTAACTGAAGCTTTCTTT

V gene: TRBV7-9
clone size: NA
J gene: TRBJ1-1
D gene: TRBD1
CDR3 protein: CASSNRQGLNTEAFF
CDR3 DNA: TGTGCCAGCAGCAACAGACAGGGTTTGAACACTGAAGCTTTCTTT

V gene: TRBV4-3
clone size: few
J gene: TRBJ1-1
D gene: TRBD1
CDR3 protein: CASSRTTQGRAFF
CDR3 DNA: TGCGCCAGCAGCCGCACTACACAGGGGAGAGCTTTCTTT

V gene: TRBV18
clone size: NA
J gene: TRBJ1-3
D gene: NA
CDR3 protein: CASSPRIRGDTIYF
CDR3 DNA: TGTGCCAGCTCACCCCGAATTCGCGGGGACACCATATATTTT

V gene: TRBV11-1
clone size: NA
J gene: TRBJ1-6
D gene: NA
CDR3 protein: CASSPDWNNSPLHF
CDR3 DNA: TGTGCCAGCAGCCCGGACTGGAATAATTCACCCCTCCACTTT

V gene: TRBV7-6
clone size: NA
J gene: TRBJ2-1
D gene: TRBD1
CDR3 protein: CASSPAAGGLEQFF
CDR3 DNA: TGTGCCAGCAGCCCGGCGGCAGGGGGCCTTGAGCAGTTCTTC

V gene: TRBV6-5
clone size: NA
J gene: TRBJ1-1
D gene: TRBD1
CDR3 protein: CASSTGAMNTEAFF
CDR3 DNA: TGTGCCAGCAGCACAGGGGCGATGAACACTGAAGCTTTCTTT

V gene: TRBV7-8
clone size: NA
J gene: TRBJ2-2
D gene: TRBD2
CDR3 protein: CASSLVAGGTGELFF
CDR3 DNA: TGTGCCAGCAGCTTAGTAGCGGGGGGGACCGGGGAGCTGTTTTTT

V gene: TRBV10-3
clone size: NA
J gene: TRBJ2-5
D gene: TRBD2
CDR3 protein: CAISAGGGGQETQYF
CDR3 DNA: TGTGCCATCAGTGCGGGCGGGGGTGGCCAAGAGACCCAGTACTTC

V gene: TRBV6-6
clone size: NA
J gene: TRBJ2-7
D gene: TRBD1
CDR3 protein: CASSHGQGRSYEQYF
CDR3 DNA: TGTGCCAGCAGCCACGGACAGGGACGCTCCTACGAGCAGTACTTC

V gene: TRBV4-1
clone size: NA
J gene: TRBJ2-1
D gene: TRBD1
CDR3 protein: CASSPRRGDRGFEQFF
CDR3 DNA: TGCGCCAGCAGCCCCCGAAGGGGTGACAGGGGGTTTGAGCAGTTCTTC

V gene: TRBV6-6
clone size: NA
J gene: TRBJ1-1
D gene: NA
CDR3 protein: CASSYGAGRTEAFF
CDR3 DNA: TGTGCCAGCAGTTACGGCGCAGGGCGGACTGAAGCTTTCTTT

V gene: TRBV11-3
clone size: NA
J gene: TRBJ2-3
D gene: TRBD2
CDR3 protein: CASSLRTSGGTDTQYF
CDR3 DNA: TGTGCCAGCAGCCTACGGACTAGCGGGGGCACAGATACGCAGTATTTT

V gene: TRBV28
clone size: NA
J gene: TRBJ1-3
D gene: NA
CDR3 protein: CASSLRENTIYF
CDR3 DNA: TGTGCCAGCAGTTTACGGGAAAACACCATATATTTT

V gene: TRBV4-3
clone size: NA
J gene: TRBJ2-3
D gene: TRBD2
CDR3 protein: CASSHTHRGGATDTQYF
CDR3 DNA: TGCGCCAGCAGCCACACCCATCGGGGGGGCGCCACAGATACGCAGTATTTT

V gene: TRBV11-2
clone size: NA
J gene: TRBJ1-5
D gene: NA
CDR3 protein: CASSLTGQFNQPQHF
CDR3 DNA: TGTGCCAGCAGCTTAACAGGACAGTTCAATCAGCCCCAGCATTTT

V gene: TRBV10-2
clone size: few
J gene: TRBJ1-5
D gene: TRBD1
CDR3 protein: CASGGQGINQPQHF
CDR3 DNA: TGCGCCAGCGGGGGACAGGGTATCAATCAGCCCCAGCATTTT

V gene: TRBV7-9
clone size: NA
J gene: TRBJ2-3
D gene: NA
CDR3 protein: CASSLNTVTDTQYF
CDR3 DNA: TGTGCCAGCAGCTTGAATACAGTCACAGATACGCAGTATTTT

V gene: TRBV18
clone size: NA
J gene: TRBJ1-1
D gene: NA
CDR3 protein: CASSSSDTEAFF
CDR3 DNA: TGTGCCAGCTCAAGCTCGGACACTGAAGCTTTCTTT

V gene: TRBV3-1/TRBV3-2
clone size: NA
J gene: TRBJ1-2
D gene: NA
CDR3 protein: CASSPGAYGYTF
CDR3 DNA: TGTGCCAGCAGCCCAGGGGCCTATGGCTACACCTTC

V gene: TRBV9
clone size: once
J gene: TRBJ1-2
D gene: NA
CDR3 protein: CASSATLGGYTF
CDR3 DNA: TGTGCCAGCAGCGCGACACTTGGGGGCTACACCTTC

V gene: TRBV7-9
clone size: NA
J gene: TRBJ1-3
D gene: NA
CDR3 protein: CASSLTRVSGNTIYF
CDR3 DNA: TGTGCCAGCAGCCTAACACGGGTATCTGGAAACACCATATATTTT

V gene: TRBV28
clone size: NA
J gene: TRBJ2-7
D gene: TRBD1
CDR3 protein: CASRGTGVGYEQYF
CDR3 DNA: TGTGCCAGCAGGGGGACAGGGGTCGGGTACGAGCAGTACTTC

V gene: TRBV4-3
clone size: once
J gene: TRBJ2-1
D gene: TRBD2
CDR3 protein: CASSILAGASYNEQFF
CDR3 DNA: TGCGCCAGCAGCATATTAGCGGGGGCCTCCTACAATGAGCAGTTCTTC

V gene: TRBV5-5
clone size: NA
J gene: TRBJ1-1
D gene: NA
CDR3 protein: CASSLGLNTEAFF
CDR3 DNA: TGTGCCAGCAGCTTGGGGCTGAACACTGAAGCTTTCTTT

V gene: TRBV7-6
clone size: NA
J gene: TRBJ1-5
D gene: TRBD1
CDR3 protein: CASSPGDSSNQPQHF
CDR3 DNA: TGTGCCAGCAGCCCCGGGGACAGCAGCAATCAGCCCCAGCATTTT

V gene: TRBV2
clone size: NA
J gene: TRBJ2-3
D gene: TRBD2
CDR3 protein: CASSGVRGYYETQYF
CDR3 DNA: TGTGCCAGCAGCGGCGTGCGGGGGTATTATGAGACGCAGTATTTT

V gene: TRBV7-2
clone size: NA
J gene: TRBJ2-2
D gene: TRBD2
CDR3 protein: CASSFSLAGGPGELFF
CDR3 DNA: TGTGCCAGCAGCTTTTCACTAGCGGGGGGGCCCGGGGAGCTGTTTTTT

V gene: TRBV19
clone size: NA
J gene: TRBJ2-7
D gene: NA
CDR3 protein: CASSFTGNEQYF
CDR3 DNA: TGTGCCAGTAGTTTCACAGGGAACGAGCAGTACTTC

V gene: TRBV5-1
clone size: NA
J gene: TRBJ2-5
D gene: TRBD2
CDR3 protein: CASSLGSGGAAHETQYF
CDR3 DNA: TGCGCCAGCAGCTTGGGTAGCGGGGGGGCCGCTCACGAGACCCAGTACTTC

V gene: TRBV3-1/TRBV3-2
clone size: NA
J gene: TRBJ2-7
D gene: TRBD1
CDR3 protein: CASSPRRTGSYEQYF
CDR3 DNA: TGTGCCAGCAGCCCAAGACGGACAGGCTCCTACGAGCAGTACTTC

V gene: TRBV5-1
clone size: NA
J gene: TRBJ1-2
D gene: TRBD1
CDR3 protein: CASSYEGQGVWGYTF
CDR3 DNA: TGCGCCAGCAGCTACGAGGGACAGGGGGTTTGGGGCTACACCTTC

V gene: TRBV11-2
clone size: NA
J gene: TRBJ2-1
D gene: TRBD2
CDR3 protein: CASSLPYGGMNEQFF
CDR3 DNA: TGTGCCAGCAGCTTACCATACGGGGGGATGAATGAGCAGTTCTTC

V gene: TRBV7-2
clone size: NA
J gene: TRBJ2-1
D gene: TRBD2
CDR3 protein: CASRGGGAYEQFF
CDR3 DNA: TGTGCCAGCAGGGGCGGGGGGGCTTATGAGCAGTTCTTC

V gene: TRBV4-1
clone size: NA
J gene: TRBJ2-7
D gene: NA
CDR3 protein: CASSQGLSYEQYF
CDR3 DNA: TGCGCCAGCAGTCAAGGACTATCCTACGAGCAGTACTTC

V gene: TRBV29-1
clone size: NA
J gene: TRBJ1-2
D gene: TRBD1
CDR3 protein: CSVSQGGRYGYTF
CDR3 DNA: TGCAGCGTTAGCCAGGGGGGCCGGTATGGCTACACCTTC

V gene: TRBV7-9
clone size: NA
J gene: TRBJ1-2
D gene: TRBD1
CDR3 protein: CASSLAPHRGDYGYTF
CDR3 DNA: TGTGCCAGCAGCTTAGCGCCCCACAGGGGGGACTATGGCTACACCTTC

V gene: TRBV29-1
clone size: NA
J gene: TRBJ1-3
D gene: TRBD1
CDR3 protein: CSVLDRAGNTIYF
CDR3 DNA: TGCAGCGTTCTGGACAGGGCTGGAAACACCATATATTTT

V gene: TRBV5-1
clone size: few
J gene: TRBJ2-7
D gene: TRBD1
CDR3 protein: CASSADRISYEQYF
CDR3 DNA: TGCGCCAGCAGCGCGGACAGGATCTCCTACGAGCAGTACTTC

V gene: TRBV13
clone size: NA
J gene: TRBJ1-1
D gene: NA
CDR3 protein: CASSEGLNTEAFF
CDR3 DNA: TGTGCCAGCAGCGAGGGTTTAAACACTGAAGCTTTCTTT

V gene: TRBV4-3
clone size: NA
J gene: TRBJ1-1
D gene: TRBD1
CDR3 protein: CASSQEQGTEAFF
CDR3 DNA: TGCGCCAGCAGCCAGGAACAGGGGACTGAAGCTTTCTTT

V gene: TRBV6-2/TRBV6-3
clone size: NA
J gene: TRBJ2-1
D gene: NA
CDR3 protein: CASSLERGSHNEQFF
CDR3 DNA: TGTGCCAGCAGTTTGGAACGGGGTTCCCACAATGAGCAGTTCTTC

V gene: TRBV5-1
clone size: NA
J gene: TRBJ2-5
D gene: TRBD1
CDR3 protein: CASSSDRGRGETQYF
CDR3 DNA: TGCGCCAGCAGCTCGGACAGGGGGCGCGGGGAGACCCAGTACTTC

V gene: TRBV5-1
clone size: NA
J gene: TRBJ1-3
D gene: NA
CDR3 protein: CASTRDLLSGNTIYF
CDR3 DNA: TGCGCCAGCACCCGTGATCTACTCTCTGGAAACACCATATATTTT

V gene: TRBV11-2
clone size: once
J gene: TRBJ1-2
D gene: TRBD1
CDR3 protein: CASSFPPISKDRGIYGYTF
CDR3 DNA: TGTGCCAGCAGCTTCCCGCCAATTTCAAAGGACAGGGGGATCTATGGCTACACCTTC

V gene: TRBV5-4
clone size: NA
J gene: TRBJ1-1
D gene: NA
CDR3 protein: CASSLALGTEAFF
CDR3 DNA: TGTGCCAGCAGCTTGGCACTTGGCACTGAAGCTTTCTTT